This T cell receptor (beta chain) was sequenced for a study of regulatory T cells in long-lasting Graves disease. This clonotype occurred many times. Library construction for TCR beta used iRepertoire HTBI primers and Arm-PCR of CDR3 regions. TCRdb re-called the multiplex PCR reads through MiXCR, storing one row per CDR3 protein. This table holds 420,000 or so distinct CDR3 sequences, less than 20% found once. The CDR3 contains 17 residues. V was pared by 6 bases and J by 1 base, with 10 bases of the junction left unmatched. Time point meaning: newly diagnosed GD, antithyroid drugs for less than 3 months. The authors made the TCR library using RNA they extracted from PBMCs. Separately, the same data were catalogued under a study of T cells in Graves' hyperthyroidism and ophthalmopathy. That source reports: Uncontrolled infection, other autoimmune disease, pregnancy and lactation each barred patients from inclusion.

Sequenced material: peripheral blood mononuclear cells (PBMCs), taken at new diagnosis, from a patient treated with antithyroid drugs. The chain uses TRBV12-3 or TRBV12-4 and TRBJ1-5, with 9 nucleotides matching TRBD1. The receptor was isolated from a woman under 30 with Graves disease. For the CDR3, the DNA is TGTGCCAGCAGCTTGGGACAGGGAAGTGGCAGCAATCAGCCCCAGCATTTT. Amino acids: CASSLGQGSGSNQPQHF.